This T cell receptor (beta chain) was profiled in a study of T cell repertoires in cytomegalovirus infection. This clonotype was found many times. Germline V gene lookup returns CDR1 SEHNR and CDR2 FQNEAQ (reference sequence). This CDR3 is 14 amino acids long. Losses at the gene ends were 1 base for V and 5 bases for J; bases not matched to a gene: 3. Each CDR3 protein is one row after TCRdb ran MiXCR on the reads. Among hundreds of thousands of distinct CDR3 sequences listed, about a sixth were seen once. The sequenced material came from PBMCs. The chain has TRBV7-9 and TRBJ2-3; 7 bases are shared with TRBD2. This clonotype originated in a human donor in good health (CMV status not recorded). Some clones in this sample may be carry-over from other donors' samples. The CDR3 nucleotides read TGTGCCAGCAGCTTAGAGGTAGCGGGAGATACGCAGTATTTT. Protein: CASSLEVAGDTQYF.